Listed below are T cell receptor beta chains from one sample, sequenced in a study of blood T cell repertoires in COVID-19. Clones were read by immunoSEQ multiplex PCR, and TCRdb kept only the in-frame ones, dropping some. Of about 58,000 clones listed, 60% to 85% are singletons. Source material: peripheral blood. The receptors stem from a human donor in a cohort sampled during active COVID-19. CDR3s include the opening cysteine and the closing phenylalanine or tryptophan. The D gene is left open where the match is weak. Not all rows give a size; the values are once, few, many and, for expanded clones, a class.

clone size | J gene | D gene | V gene | CDR3 protein | CDR3 DNA
once | TRBJ2-7 | TRBD1 | TRBV7-6 | CASSLVRGTGPYEQYF | TGTGCCAGCAGCTTAGTACGGGGGACAGGGCCCTACGAGCAGTACTTC
. | TRBJ2-1 | TRBD1 | TRBV10-2 | CASSESARGSYNEQFF | TGCGCCAGCAGTGAGTCCGCCAGGGGGTCCTACAATGAGCAGTTCTTC
. | TRBJ1-2 | . | TRBV19 | CASSIMMGAGYGYTF | TGTGCCAGTAGTATAATGATGGGGGCGGGCTATGGCTACACCTTC
. | TRBJ1-2 | . | TRBV6-5 | CASSLHREHTF | TGTGCCAGCAGCCTCCACAGGGAACACACCTTC
once | TRBJ1-2 | TRBD1 | TRBV7-9 | CASSLTQGFGYTF | TGTGCCAGCAGCTTAACACAGGGGTTCGGCTACACCTTC
. | TRBJ2-3 | TRBD2 | TRBV10-1 | CASSGTSGSTDTQYF | TGCGCCAGCAGCGGCACTAGCGGGAGCACAGATACGCAGTATTTT
. | TRBJ2-7 | TRBD2 | TRBV7-8 | CASSLVSAGGYEQYF | TGTGCCAGCAGCTTAGTGTCAGCGGGAGGCTACGAGCAGTACTTC
. | TRBJ2-1 | TRBD2 | TRBV27 | CASSRDYYNEQFF | TGTGCCAGCAGTCGGGACTACTACAATGAGCAGTTCTTC
few | TRBJ2-7 | . | TRBV2 | CASLSSYEQYF | TGTGCCAGCCTGAGCTCCTACGAGCAGTACTTC
. | TRBJ2-7 | . | TRBV11-2 | CASSLDGAQVDEQYF | TGTGCCAGCAGCTTAGATGGGGCTCAGGTTGACGAGCAGTACTTC
. | TRBJ1-4 | . | TRBV18 | CASSGNRDPGDTNEKLFF | TGTGCCAGCTCGGGTAACCGGGACCCGGGGGATACGAATGAAAAACTGTTTTTT